The 23 T cell receptor beta chains presented below share a single source sample, sequenced in a study of cytomegalovirus exposure and HLA in healthy donors. PCR employed 60 Vbeta and 13 Jbeta primers. Profiling relied on immunoSEQ multiplex PCR, and the TCRdb table lists in-frame clones only, not all of them. This table holds tens of thousands of clones, about nine tenths found once. The sample consisted of PBMCs. The receptors here all came from a man between 25 and 39 years old in good health and CMV-seropositive.

This clone was seen only a few times. CDR3 sequence: CASSEARGYRYNEQFF. The CDR3, as DNA: TGTGCCAGCAGTGAAGCGCGGGGTTATCGCTACAATGAGCAGTTCTTC. The chain couples TRBV6-1 to TRBJ2-1; D perhaps matches TRBD2 (6 bases). The germline V gene encodes CDR1 MNHNS and CDR2 SASEGT. The length of the CDR3 is 16 residues. Trimming removed 0 bases at V and 3 bases at J, with 12 bases between.

This clone occurred once. This sequence joins TRBV7-2 and TRBJ2-1; D unclear. The CDR3 loop spans 14 amino acids. Germline V gene data show CDR1 as SGHTA and CDR2 as FQGNSA. V was clipped by 5 bases and J by 9 bases, with 17 bases between them. In nucleotides, the CDR3 is TGTGCCAGCAGCGCACTACCTGTATATAGTGAGCAGTTCTTC. Protein sequence: CASSALPVYSEQFF.

The rearrangement links TRBV7-9 to TRBJ2-5; TRBD1 aligns across 7 bases. Unmatched junction bases numbered 8, after V lost 0 bases and J lost 4 bases. Per germline, CDR1 SEHNR and CDR2 FQNEAQ (reference sequence). The CDR3 runs 16 residues. The CDR3 nucleotides read TGTGCCAGCAGCTTAGCGAAGACGGGACAGACAGAGACCCAGTACTTC. Translation: CASSLAKTGQTETQYF.

V gene TRBV5-1 combines with J gene TRBJ2-5; 8 bases are shared with TRBD1. Germline V gene lookup returns CDR1 SGHRS and CDR2 YFSETQ. J was trimmed by 5 bases and V by 4 bases; bases with no gene match: 7. CDR3 length equals 14 residues. The CDR3 DNA reads TGCGCCAGCAGCAAGGACAGGGCTTCGGAGACCCAGTACTTC. Amino acid sequence: CASSKDRASETQYF.

This clone was seen only once. The rearrangement uses TRBV7-2 and TRBJ2-5; TRBD2 matches 14 bases. The CDR3 is made up of 16 amino acids. With V trimmed by 5 bases and J by 3 bases, 5 bases remained unmatched. The germline V gene has CDR1 SGHTA and CDR2 FQGNSA. In DNA form, the CDR3 reads TGTGCCAGCAGCCAGCGACTAGCGGGAGGGGAAGAGACCCAGTACTTC. It is translated as CASSQRLAGGEETQYF.

The chain carries TRBV4-2 and TRBJ1-4; D is perhaps TRBD1 (5 bases). The V end was cut by 0 bases, the J end by 6 bases, with 17 bases between. The CDR3 runs 17 residues. From germline, CDR1 is LGHNA and CDR2 YNFKEQ. The CDR3 DNA is TGTGCCAGCAGCCAAGATCAGAGGACACCTTCCTATGAAAAACTGTTTTTT. Residues: CASSQDQRTPSYEKLFF.

The J gene is TRBJ1-4, the V gene TRBV5-1; weak D call: TRBD1 (6 bases). Trimming cost V 0 bases and J 5 bases, with 17 bases left between them. The CDR3 runs to 17 residues. Germline V CDR1 and CDR2: SGHRS, YFSETQ. The DNA of the CDR3 is TGCGCCAGCAGCTTGGGGGACATACCGAAGGAAAATGAAAAACTGTTTTTT. Translating gives CASSLGDIPKENEKLFF. The variable domain in full, completed from reference TRBV5-1 and TRBJ1-4, reads KAGVTQTPRYLIKTRGQQVTLSCSPISGHRSVSWYQQTPGQGLQFLFEYFSETQRNKGNFPGRFSGRQFSNSRSEMNVSTLELGDSALYLCASSLGDIPKENEKLFFGSGTQLSVL.

This clone appeared once. The chain is built from TRBV5-1 and TRBJ2-3, with D uncertain. The V end was cut by 3 bases, the J end by 2 bases, with 10 bases between. Germline lookup yields CDR1 SGHRS and CDR2 YFSETQ. The CDR3 is 14 residues long. CDR3: CASSSTVTTDTQYF. CDR3 bases: TGCGCCAGCAGCTCTACAGTGACCACAGATACGCAGTATTTT.

The rearrangement uses TRBV19 and TRBJ2-7; 10 bases map to TRBD2. This CDR3 has 16 residues. Germline V gives CDR1 LNHDA, CDR2 SQIVND (reference sequence). V shed 5 bases, J shed 0 bases, and the junction held 7 bases outside the gene matches. CDR3 in DNA: TGTGCCAGTAGTCGCACCGGGACTAGCGTCTCCTACGAGCAGTACTTC. This codes for CASSRTGTSVSYEQYF.

The V gene is TRBV6-1, the J gene TRBJ1-1, with 8 bases aligning to TRBD1. CDR3 length: 15 residues. Germline V gene sequence: CDR1 MNHNS, CDR2 SASEGT. V was pared by 3 bases and J by 5 bases, with 8 bases of the junction left unmatched. The CDR3 bases are TGTGCCAGCAGTGACTCTAGGACAGGGCAAACTGAAGCTTTCTTT. It encodes CASSDSRTGQTEAFF.

In DNA, the CDR3 is TGTGCCAGCAGCTTCCCCCAGGGAAACACAGATACGCAGTATTTT. Translation gives CASSFPQGNTDTQYF. The rearrangement joins TRBV5-4 to TRBJ2-3; D perhaps matches TRBD1 (5 bases). There are 15 residues in the CDR3. The germline V and J ends were trimmed by 2 bases and 2 bases, with 12 bases remaining between them. From germline, CDR1 is SGHNT and CDR2 YYREEE (reference sequence).

The genes are TRBV10-3 and TRBJ2-7; possibly TRBD1 for D (6 bases). Germline V gene lookup returns CDR1 ENHRY and CDR2 SYGVKD. Trimming pared 4 bases from V and 4 bases from J, leaving 14 bases between. The CDR3 is 14 amino acids. CDR3 protein: CAISARDGTYEQYF. The DNA for the CDR3 is TGTGCCATCAGTGCCCGGGACGGGACATACGAGCAGTACTTC.

This chain connects TRBV28 to TRBJ2-3, with D uncertain. Germline CDR1 reads MDHEN; CDR2 reads SYDVKM. CDR3 size: 15 residues. V gave up 1 base and J gave up 3 bases, with 11 bases separating them. In DNA form, the CDR3 reads TGTGCCAGCAGTTTATATTTGGCGGTGACAGATACGCAGTATTTT. It codes for CASSLYLAVTDTQYF.

V and J are TRBV29-1 and TRBJ2-3; D is unclear. Germline V CDR1 and CDR2: SQVTM, ANQGSEA. The CDR3 contains 15 residues. V was cut by 0 bases and J by 4 bases, with 14 bases left in between. Here the CDR3 DNA reads TGCAGCGTTGAAGATCCGGCTAGTTGGGCAGATACGCAGTATTTT. It encodes CSVEDPASWADTQYF.

In this sample, this clone turned up once. The chain has TRBV7-3 and TRBJ2-5, with TRBD2 matching 7 bases. The CDR3 is 13 amino acids. From germline, CDR1 is SGHTA and CDR2 FQGTGA. V was pared by 0 bases and J by 5 bases, with 0 bases of the junction left unmatched. The CDR3: CASSLTGGETQYF. For the CDR3, the DNA is TGTGCCAGCAGCTTAACGGGAGGGGAGACCCAGTACTTC.

This clone was observed a single time. The gene calls are TRBV7-9 and TRBJ2-3, with TRBD2 matching over 13 bases. CDR1 and CDR2 from the germline V gene are SEHNR and FQNEAQ (reference sequence). The V gene end was trimmed by 5 bases and the J gene end by 14 bases; junction bases not matched to a gene: 13. The CDR3 spans 15 residues. CDR3 loop: CASSPKRTSGSAAYF. CDR3 in DNA: TGTGCCAGCAGCCCGAAACGGACTAGCGGGAGTGCAGCGTATTTT.

This rearrangement joins TRBV5-1 to TRBJ2-1, with 10 bases matching TRBD2. Germline CDR1 SGHRS, CDR2 YFSETQ. J lost 7 bases, V lost 2 bases, and 6 bases had no gene match. The CDR3 is 15 amino acids. CDR3 residues: CASSFIAGGANEQFF. CDR3 coding DNA: TGCGCCAGCAGCTTCATAGCGGGAGGAGCTAATGAGCAGTTCTTC.

The chain carries TRBV5-1 and TRBJ1-1; 10 bases are a match to TRBD1. Germline V CDR1 and CDR2: SGHRS, YFSETQ. The CDR3 runs 14 residues. J gave up 5 bases and V 4 bases, and 5 bases lay outside the gene matches. This chain's CDR3 is CASSGGQGRTEAFF. CDR3 DNA: TGCGCCAGCAGCGGGGGACAGGGGAGAACTGAAGCTTTCTTT.

This clone turned up a few times. This sequence joins TRBV30 and TRBJ1-1; 7 nucleotides agree with TRBD1. Losses at the gene ends were 1 base for V and 3 bases for J; bases not matched to a gene: 2. This CDR3 region has 13 residues. Germline CDR1 and CDR2: GTSNPN and SVGIG (reference sequence). DNA for the CDR3: TGTGCCTGGAGTGGACAGGGTCACACTGAAGCTTTCTTT. It yields the protein CAWSGQGHTEAFF. The full variable domain, in which reference TRBV30 and TRBJ1-1 provide the parts outside the CDR3, is SQTIHQWPATLVQPVGSPLSLECTVEGTSNPNLYWYRQAAGRGLQLLFYSVGIGQISSEVPQNLSASRPQDRQFILSSKKLLLSDSGFYLCAWSGQGHTEAFFGQGTRLTVV.

This chain uses TRBV19 with TRBJ1-1; D is possibly TRBD1 (6 bases). The germline V and J ends were trimmed by 5 bases and 6 bases, with 10 bases remaining between them. The length of the CDR3 is 12 residues. Germline assignment: CDR1 LNHDA and CDR2 SQIVND (reference sequence). This chain's CDR3 is CASSEGVAEAFF. The CDR3 coding sequence is TGTGCCAGTAGTGAGGGGGTCGCTGAAGCTTTCTTT.

This clone was seen a handful of times. This sequence joins TRBV27 and TRBJ2-7; D remains ambiguous. CDR3 size: 11 residues. Trimming took off 4 bases at V and 2 bases at J, with 3 bases between the two ends. Germline V gene sequence: CDR1 MNHEY, CDR2 SMNVEV (reference sequence). The DNA of the CDR3 is TGTGCCAGCAGTTCTACCTACGAGCAGTACTTC. It translates to CASSSTYEQYF.

The chain couples TRBV14 to TRBJ2-7; 7 bases map to TRBD1. The germline V gene encodes CDR1 SGHDN and CDR2 FVKESK. This CDR3 has 14 amino acids. V lost 1 base to trimming and J lost 4 bases; unmatched junction nucleotides: 4. For the CDR3, the DNA is TGTGCCAGCAGCCAAGTAGGGGGCGCGTACGAGCAGTACTTC. This gives the protein CASSQVGGAYEQYF.

J is TRBJ1-2 and V is TRBV5-6, with 9 bases identical to TRBD1. This CDR3 is built from 14 residues. After removal of 4 bases from V and 5 bases from J, the junction contained 6 bases not matched to a gene. CDR1 is SGHDT and CDR2 is YYEEEE in the germline V gene. The DNA of the CDR3 is TGTGCCAGCAGCCGACAGGGGGTGGAGTATGGCTACACCTTC. It codes for CASSRQGVEYGYTF. The full variable domain, with the rest looked up from reference TRBV5-6 and TRBJ1-2, is DAGVTQSPTHLIKTRGQQVTLRCSPKSGHDTVSWYQQALGQGPQFIFQYYEEEERQRGNFPDRFSGHQFPNYSSELNVNALLLGDSALYLCASSRQGVEYGYTFGSGTRLTVV.